The rows below give T cell receptor beta chains drawn from one sample of a study of shared clonotypes between healthy human individuals. The method was immunoSEQ multiplex PCR; TCRdb's version includes in-frame clones alone and lacks a portion of them. This sample has around 2.1 million clones; 85% to 95% occur once, and the top ten carry under 2%. The sequenced sample consisted of naive CD8+ T cells from PBMCs. The receptors were sampled from a man between 18 and 35 years old in good health. Some clones in this sample may be carry-over from other donors' samples. Both conserved end residues are part of each CDR3. D genes are given only for firm matches. A clone size is listed for some rows: how often the clone was seen (once, few, many), or a class if it is expanded.

J,V,D,length,size,CDR3,DNA
TRBJ2-4,TRBV18,-,16,-,CASSPDGGLQKNIQYF,TGTGCCAGCTCACCAGACGGGGGCCTTCAGAAAAACATTCAGTACTTC
TRBJ1-2,TRBV6-5,-,14,-,CASSYLNTNYGYTF,TGTGCCAGCAGTTACCTTAACACGAACTATGGCTACACCTTC
TRBJ1-1,TRBV2,-,16,-,CASRELTGPLNTEAFF,TGTGCCAGCAGAGAACTGACGGGACCGCTGAACACTGAAGCTTTCTTT
TRBJ1-4,TRBV5-8,-,13,-,CASRVATNEKLFF,TGTGCCAGCAGAGTAGCAACTAATGAAAAACTGTTTTTT
TRBJ2-1,TRBV4-3,TRBD2,19,-,CASSQAGLAGGGPYNEQFF,TGCGCCAGCAGCCAAGCGGGACTAGCGGGAGGCGGTCCCTACAATGAGCAGTTCTTC
TRBJ2-5,TRBV27,-,14,-,CASSFLGPLETQYF,TGTGCCAGCAGTTTTCTGGGGCCCCTGGAGACCCAGTACTTC
TRBJ2-7,TRBV7-9,-,12,-,CAGGTAAYEQYF,TGTGCCGGGGGGACCGCCGCCTACGAGCAGTACTTC
TRBJ2-7,TRBV7-9,TRBD1,13,-,CASRPGQGYEQYF,TGTGCCAGCAGGCCGGGACAGGGGTACGAGCAGTACTTC
TRBJ2-5,TRBV19,-,15,-,CASTDGQHHQETQYF,TGTGCCAGTACCGACGGACAGCACCACCAAGAGACCCAGTACTTC
TRBJ2-7,TRBV7-2,-,15,once,CASSLVAESSYEQYF,TGTGCCAGCAGCTTAGTGGCGGAATCCTCCTACGAGCAGTACTTC
TRBJ2-7,TRBV11-2,-,16,-,CASSRGRSPLAHEQYF,TGTGCCAGCAGCCGGGGGCGGAGCCCCTTAGCCCACGAGCAGTACTTC
TRBJ2-7,TRBV5-5,-,16,once,CASSPPPRQVNYEQYF,TGTGCCAGCAGCCCTCCCCCGCGACAGGTGAACTACGAGCAGTACTTC
TRBJ1-5,TRBV19,TRBD1,15,-,CASVDRGRLWEPQHF,TGTGCCAGCGTGGACAGGGGGCGTCTTTGGGAGCCCCAGCATTTT
TRBJ1-1,TRBV14,-,12,few,CASSQDTTEAFF,TGTGCCAGCAGCCAGGACACCACTGAAGCTTTCTTT
TRBJ2-7,TRBV7-2,-,12,-,CASSPRTVEQYF,TGTGCCAGCAGCCCAAGGACTGTCGAGCAGTACTTC
TRBJ1-4,TRBV27,-,14,-,CASSSSVDAEKLFF,TGTGCCAGCAGTTCATCGGTGGACGCGGAAAAACTGTTTTTT
TRBJ2-3,TRBV15,-,12,-,CATSGPTDTQYF,TGTGCCACCTCCGGGCCCACAGATACGCAGTATTTT
TRBJ2-1,TRBV4-3,TRBD2,15,-,CASSQGSGRTNEQFF,TGCGCCAGCAGCCAAGGTAGCGGGAGAACCAATGAGCAGTTCTTC
TRBJ2-5,TRBV11-1,-,14,-,CASSLYKGKETQYF,TGTGCCAGCAGCTTATATAAGGGGAAGGAGACCCAGTACTTC
TRBJ2-5,TRBV5-5,-,13,-,CASSLQGQETQYF,TGTGCCAGCAGCTTGCAGGGACAAGAGACCCAGTACTTC
TRBJ1-2,TRBV15,TRBD1,15,-,CATNSPGQGIDGYTF,TGTGCCACCAATTCACCGGGACAGGGAATTGATGGCTACACCTTC
TRBJ2-1,TRBV4-2,TRBD2,15,-,CASSQGLAGGSEQFF,TGTGCCAGCAGCCAAGGACTAGCGGGAGGCAGTGAGCAGTTCTTC
TRBJ2-5,TRBV28,TRBD1,15,-,CASSLGDRGRETQYF,TGTGCCAGCAGTTTAGGGGACAGGGGGCGGGAGACCCAGTACTTC
TRBJ2-1,TRBV9,-,15,-,CASSVQGSFYNEQFF,TGTGCCAGCAGCGTACAGGGTTCATTCTACAATGAGCAGTTCTTC
TRBJ1-3,TRBV28,-,17,-,CASSTRDGADSGNTIYF,TGTGCCAGCAGTACGAGGGACGGTGCTGACTCTGGAAACACCATATATTTT
TRBJ1-5,TRBV4-3,-,15,-,CASSQDRAGSQPQHF,TGCGCCAGCAGCCAAGATCGGGCAGGCTCCCAGCCCCAGCATTTT
TRBJ2-7,TRBV28,-,15,-,CASSLGELGSYEQYF,TGTGCCAGCAGTTTGGGGGAGTTAGGGTCCTACGAGCAGTACTTC